A few counts support the clone carrying this T cell receptor beta chain. What it binds is unknown. This sample is part of a study of blood T cells in healthy people across ages. Next came a second PCR, run for about 6 to 11 cycles, which used a sample-barcoded 5' primer along with a J-beta primer mix. A single record per CDR3 protein comes from TCRdb applying MiXCR to the 5' RACE reads. Found here are about 760,000 distinct CDR3 sequences, 20% to 30% of them singletons; the top ten hold under 9.5%. General observations from the study: The diversity estimates, figures obtained from one million T cells, were considered underestimates.

J was trimmed by 5 bases and V by 2 bases; bases with no gene match: 6. The CDR3 extends over 16 amino acids. CDR1 is LGHDT, CDR2 YNNKEL, per germline (reference sequence). These same data were also listed under a study on T cells of mothers and their children. That paper notes: Maternal samples each gave over 9 million TCR beta CDR3 reads, and child samples several million each. At a sensitivity of around 100 clones per million clonotypes, no persistent microchimeric T cell clones appeared.

This clonotype originated in a boy aged 5-17 years in good health. The V call is TRBV3-1, the J call TRBJ1-6, with TRBD1 matching 7 bases. Sequencing used blood. The CDR3 sequence is CASSQYEGTDNSPLHF. In DNA form, the CDR3 reads TGTGCCAGCAGCCAATACGAAGGGACAGATAATTCACCCCTCCACTTT.